This TCR beta chain was obtained from a study of early T cells in non-severe SARS-CoV-2 infection (dated by TCRdb to about 2021). Study-wide context: Because TCR sequencing was done on bulk RNA from unsorted whole blood, the alpha and beta chains could not be paired. Here is what the overall study found, with its caveats: VDJdb matching was skewed toward anti-spike CD8 responses and likely underestimated virus-specific expansions, missing private and CD4 specificities.

This clonotype occurred many times. The target of this receptor is not known. Per-base quality was not reported, and no clone a single base away is much larger than it. Set within a cohort of healthcare workers in London, UK, this nested case-control study involved weekly PCR testing of nasopharyngeal swabs along with blood sampling. Healthcare workers were recruited between 23 and 31 March 2020, during the week of the UK lockdown, and were followed weekly for up to roughly 15 weeks. Taken from the germline V gene, the CDR1 and CDR2 loops are SGHRS and YFSETQ. Unmatched junction bases come to 9, with V trimmed by 0 bases and J by 0 bases. Its CDR3 holds 17 amino acids, cysteine through phenylalanine. Only the CDR3 portion is preserved as DNA: 51 bases, with reading frame beginning at the first base. The method behind the library was 5' RACE. Sequenced on a NextSeq 500. To correct for sequencing error and PCR bias, the TCR library protocol tagged individual cDNA molecules with unique molecular identifiers. Both TCR alpha and beta chains were sequenced, and tight co-correlation was observed between alpha and beta sequence abundances in each sample. The published analysis was carried out like this. Decombinator V4 was used to annotate the V gene, J gene and CDR3 of the TCR sequences. TCRs were defined as expanded if a significant change between any two time points was detected under a Poisson model with p below 0.0001. TCR abundances were normalised to the total number of TCRs sequenced per sample and expressed as counts per million. TRAV1-2 paired with TRAJ12, TRAJ20 or TRAJ33 defined MAIT TCRs, while TRAV10 paired with TRAJ18 defined iNKT TCRs. VDJdb, accessed 1 November 2021, was searched for CMV, EBV and SARS-CoV-2 annotated TCRs, with TCRs annotated for multiple antigens excluded. TCRdb passed the public sequencing reads through fastp at Q25 and MiXCR, retaining productive beta sequences. Each entry is one CDR3 protein sequence, shown with its most common DNA and genes. For this entry, the V and J calls and clone size follow TCRdb and not the study's own pipeline. The sample has about 77,000 distinct CDR3 sequences on record, about 5% of them singletons. Jointly, the top ten make up approximately 7% of the sample.

The rearrangement combines TRBV5-1 with TRBJ2-7, and 7 junction bases match TRBD2. Here the sequenced sample was whole blood, taken at baseline. This clonotype was sampled from an adult who was a healthcare worker with PCR-confirmed SARS-CoV-2 infection or an uninfected control (not recorded which). The CDR3: CASSLGGSGQISYEQYF. At the DNA level, the sequence is TGCGCCAGCAGCTTGGGAGGTAGCGGGCAAATCTCCTACGAGCAGTACTTC.